This T cell receptor (beta chain) was retrieved from a study of T cell changes during pregnancy in multiple sclerosis. Measured with immunoSEQ multiplex PCR; TCRdb has only the in-frame clones, and not every one. The sample has 79,000 or so clones, less than 95% seen once; the top ten hold roughly 1.9%. The length of the CDR3 is 16 residues. The trim removed 5 bases at V and 4 bases at J, leaving 14 bases unmatched. The germline V gene encodes CDR1 PRHDT and CDR2 FYEKMQ (reference sequence). V usage is TRBV13 and J usage is TRBJ2-7; 7 bases are a match to TRBD2. Sequences were derived from peripheral blood, sampled in the first trimester of pregnancy. The TCR originated in a female donor in good health, enrolled as a control in a pregnancy study. The CDR3 DNA sequence: TGTGCCAGCAGCCCTGCGGCCCGGGACTACCCTTACGAGCAGTACTTC. Amino acid sequence: CASSPAARDYPYEQYF.